This entry is about one TCR beta chain. The data are from a study of T cells after yellow fever vaccination. The trim removed 4 bases at V and 1 base at J, leaving 9 bases unmatched. The CDR3 spans 16 residues. Germline CDR1 is SGHVS and CDR2 is FNYEAQ. A process of 5'RACE template switching, which added a universal primer site and UMIs, was used to make TCR cDNA. TCRdb recomputed calls from the 5' RACE reads with MiXCR, one row per CDR3 protein. The sample contains some 320,000 distinct CDR3 sequences, over 8.5% of which appear only once. The receptor was derived from a man between 18 and 29 years old who received the YFV17D yellow fever vaccine. The sample in question was CD4+ T cells sorted from PBMCs, obtained 45 days after the yellow fever booster vaccination. The V and J genes are TRBV7-6 and TRBJ1-1; 7 nucleotides match TRBD1. The CDR3 DNA sequence: TGTGCCAGCAGCTCTTTATACAGGGGTGCGAACACTGAAGCTTTCTTT. Its protein is CASSSLYRGANTEAFF. Looking up the rest from reference TRBV7-6 and TRBJ1-1 gives the full variable domain: GAGVSQSPRYKVTKRGQDVALRCDPISGHVSLYWYRQALGQGPEFLTYFNYEAQQDKSGLPNDRFSAERPEGSISTLTIQRTEQRDSAMYRCASSSLYRGANTEAFFGQGTRLTVV.